The clone carrying this TCR beta chain was seen a handful of times. What it binds is unknown. The authors sorted CD4+ naive, central memory, regulatory and stem cell-like memory cells via CD45RO/CCR7/CD25/CD127/CD95/CD27. This specimen belongs to a study of beta chain features in type 1 diabetes. Study results and limitations: Type 1 diabetes patients showed a moderate but significant shortening of TCRB CDR3s in all four CD4+ subsets.

With 4 bases removed from V and 5 bases from J, the gap between germline ends came to 16 bases. This CDR3 has 15 amino acids. Looked up from germline, CDR1 is SGHRS and CDR2 is YFSETQ. The entirety of the isolated RNA underwent reverse transcription, so expressed TCRB transcripts were sequenced. The data were produced by immunoSEQ multiplex PCR, yet TCRdb's version contains in-frame clones alone and is incomplete. The sample consists of just over 600,000 clones, roughly 15% of them appearing once. Material for sequencing was naive CD4+ T cells from blood. The clonotype comes from a man in his late teens or twenties in good health. The genes are TRBV5-1 and TRBJ1-5, with D tentatively TRBD1 (6 bases). The CDR3 sequence is CASSPTGSGDQPQHF. As DNA, the CDR3 is TGCGCCAGCAGCCCCACAGGGTCCGGGGATCAGCCCCAGCATTTT.